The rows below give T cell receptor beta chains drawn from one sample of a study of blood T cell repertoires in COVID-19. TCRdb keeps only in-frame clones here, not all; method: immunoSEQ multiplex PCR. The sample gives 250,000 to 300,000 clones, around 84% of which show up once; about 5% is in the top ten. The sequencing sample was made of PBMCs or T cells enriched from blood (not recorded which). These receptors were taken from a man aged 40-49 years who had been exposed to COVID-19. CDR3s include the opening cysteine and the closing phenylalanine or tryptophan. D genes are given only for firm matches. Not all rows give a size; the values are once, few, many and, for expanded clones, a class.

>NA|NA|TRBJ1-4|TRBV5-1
CASSWQGNEKLFF
TGCGCCAGCAGCTGGCAGGGGAATGAAAAACTGTTTTTT
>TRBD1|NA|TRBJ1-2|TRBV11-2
CASTMADRNYGYTF
TGTGCCAGCACTATGGCGGACAGGAACTATGGCTACACCTTC
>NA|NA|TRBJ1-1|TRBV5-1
CASSAGFQDTEAFF
TGCGCCAGCAGCGCAGGGTTCCAGGACACTGAAGCTTTCTTT
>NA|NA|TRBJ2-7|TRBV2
CASSETGRAPYEQYF
TGTGCCAGCAGTGAAACCGGGAGAGCCCCCTACGAGCAGTACTTC
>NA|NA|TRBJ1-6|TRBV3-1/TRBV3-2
CASSQAHGFRGSPLHF
TGTGCCAGCAGCCAAGCCCACGGCTTTCGAGGATCACCCCTCCACTTT
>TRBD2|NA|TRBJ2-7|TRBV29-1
CSVLGGRMGYEQYF
TGCAGCGTTTTGGGAGGGAGGATGGGCTACGAGCAGTACTTC
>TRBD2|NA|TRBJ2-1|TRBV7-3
CASSFSSGSYNEQFF
TGTGCCAGCAGCTTTTCTAGCGGGAGTTACAATGAGCAGTTCTTC
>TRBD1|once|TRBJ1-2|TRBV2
CATVRDRGNYGYTF
TGTGCCACCGTTAGGGACAGGGGAAACTATGGCTACACCTTC
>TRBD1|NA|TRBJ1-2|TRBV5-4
CASSLTGAYGYTF
TGTGCCAGCAGCTTGACAGGGGCCTATGGCTACACCTTC
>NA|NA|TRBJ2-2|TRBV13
CASSSRPGQTITGELFF
TGTGCCAGCAGCTCAAGACCGGGACAAACAATCACCGGGGAGCTGTTTTTT
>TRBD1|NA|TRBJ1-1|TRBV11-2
CASSLTGAYEAFF
TGTGCCAGCAGCCTAACAGGGGCATATGAAGCTTTCTTT
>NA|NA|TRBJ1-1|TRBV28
CASSFPQGTEAFF
TGTGCCAGCAGTTTCCCGCAGGGCACTGAAGCTTTCTTT
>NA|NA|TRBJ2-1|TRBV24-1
CATSGKQGAGEQFF
TGTGCCACCAGTGGCAAACAGGGAGCCGGCGAGCAGTTCTTC
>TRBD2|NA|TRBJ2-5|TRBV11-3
CARTGRTSGLETQYF
TGTGCCAGGACTGGCCGGACTAGCGGTCTGGAGACCCAGTACTTC
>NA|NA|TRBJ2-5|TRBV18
CASSPRDSTLEETQYF
TGTGCCAGCTCACCGCGGGACAGTACCCTTGAAGAGACCCAGTACTTC
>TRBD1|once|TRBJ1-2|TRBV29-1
CSVEDSTTGLAYGYTF
TGCAGCGTTGAAGACTCTACGACAGGGTTGGCATATGGCTACACCTTC
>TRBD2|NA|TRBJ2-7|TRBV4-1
CASSQVATSGYSYEQYF
TGCGCCAGCAGCCAAGTAGCGACTAGCGGATACTCCTACGAGCAGTACTTC
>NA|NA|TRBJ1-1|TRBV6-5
CASPGHPFPEAFF
TGTGCCAGTCCGGGACATCCATTCCCTGAAGCTTTCTTT
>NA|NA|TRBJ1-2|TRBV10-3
CAISESAGEYGYTF
TGTGCCATCAGTGAGTCGGCGGGGGAATATGGCTACACCTTC
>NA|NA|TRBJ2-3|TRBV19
CASSISFLTSDTQYF
TGTGCCAGTAGTATTAGCTTCCTGACTTCAGATACGCAGTATTTT
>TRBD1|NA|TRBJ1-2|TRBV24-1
CATSDSNRGLRGYTF
TGTGCCACCAGTGATTCGAACAGGGGATTGCGTGGCTACACCTTC
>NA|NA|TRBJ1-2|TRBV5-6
CASTGPALYGYTF
TGTGCCTCCACAGGTCCGGCCCTCTATGGCTACACCTTC
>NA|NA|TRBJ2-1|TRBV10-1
CASSESLGGRQYNEQFF
TGCGCCAGCAGTGAGTCGCTGGGGGGACGGCAATACAATGAGCAGTTCTTC
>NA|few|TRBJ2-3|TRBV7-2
CASSFEEVEDTQYF
TGTGCCAGCAGCTTTGAAGAGGTTGAAGATACGCAGTATTTT
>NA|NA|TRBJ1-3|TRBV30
CAWSIGRTGNTIYF
TGTGCCTGGAGTATTGGGAGAACTGGAAACACCATATATTTT
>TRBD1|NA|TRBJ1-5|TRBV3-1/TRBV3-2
CASSPWTGGLGGNQPQHF
TGTGCCAGCAGCCCCTGGACAGGGGGCTTGGGCGGCAATCAGCCCCAGCATTTT
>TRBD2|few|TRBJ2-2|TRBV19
CASGVLSLGRGAGELFF
TGTGCCAGTGGAGTACTTTCTCTGGGGAGGGGAGCCGGGGAGCTGTTTTTT
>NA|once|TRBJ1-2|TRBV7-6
CASSSDNFFGGYTF
TGTGCCAGCAGTTCGGACAATTTTTTTGGTGGCTACACCTTC
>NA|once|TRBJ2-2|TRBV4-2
CASSQDWVFISAGELFF
TGTGCCAGCAGCCAAGATTGGGTTTTTATAAGCGCCGGGGAGCTGTTTTTT
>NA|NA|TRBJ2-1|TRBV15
CATSERPRRGEQFF
TGTGCCACCAGCGAACGACCTAGAAGGGGTGAGCAGTTCTTC
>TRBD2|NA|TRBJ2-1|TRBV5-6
CASIVSGRPSNEQFF
TGTGCCAGCATCGTGAGCGGGAGGCCTTCCAATGAGCAGTTCTTC
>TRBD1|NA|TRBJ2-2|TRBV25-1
CASSALAGGTGELFF
TGTGCCAGCAGTGCCCTCGCAGGGGGCACCGGGGAGCTGTTTTTT
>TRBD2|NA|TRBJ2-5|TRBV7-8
CASRSSGIQETQYF
TGTGCCAGCAGATCGAGCGGGATCCAAGAGACCCAGTACTTC
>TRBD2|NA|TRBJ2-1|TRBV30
CAHGRPPVHEQFF
TGTGCCCACGGGAGGCCCCCTGTCCATGAGCAGTTCTTC
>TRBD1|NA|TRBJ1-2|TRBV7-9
CASSLGGPGQGITYGYTF
TGTGCCAGCAGCTTAGGAGGTCCGGGACAGGGGATTACCTATGGCTACACCTTC
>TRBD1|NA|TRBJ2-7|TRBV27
CASGWTGEIREQYF
TGTGCCAGCGGCTGGACAGGGGAAATTCGCGAGCAGTACTTC
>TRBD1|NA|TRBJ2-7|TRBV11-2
CASSGGTVPYEQYF
TGTGCCAGCTCAGGTGGGACAGTACCCTACGAGCAGTACTTC
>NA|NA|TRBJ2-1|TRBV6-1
CASSDEAPLTEQFF
TGTGCCAGCAGTGATGAAGCCCCCCTCACTGAGCAGTTCTTC
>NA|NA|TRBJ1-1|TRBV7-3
CASRRSGDTEAFF
TGTGCCAGCAGACGGTCGGGGGACACTGAAGCTTTCTTT
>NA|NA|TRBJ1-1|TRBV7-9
CASKPSVEPKAFF
TGTGCCAGCAAGCCTTCGGTCGAACCAAAAGCTTTCTTT
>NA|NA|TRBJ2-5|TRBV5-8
CASSLGTNVFREETQYF
TGTGCCAGCAGCTTGGGGACTAACGTTTTTAGAGAAGAGACCCAGTACTTC
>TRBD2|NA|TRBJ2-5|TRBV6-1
CASSETAGHQETQYF
TGTGCCAGCAGTGAAACAGCGGGACACCAAGAGACCCAGTACTTC
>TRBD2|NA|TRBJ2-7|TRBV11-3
CASRPRPGTSGRGGSYEQYF
TGTGCCAGCAGACCCCGCCCCGGGACTAGCGGGAGAGGCGGCTCCTACGAGCAGTACTTC
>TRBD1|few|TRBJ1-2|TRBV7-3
CASSSTSGGGYTF
TGTGCCAGCAGCTCGACTTCAGGGGGTGGCTACACCTTC
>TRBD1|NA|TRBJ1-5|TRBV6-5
CATTQGEVSNQPQHF
TGTGCCACCACCCAGGGGGAGGTAAGCAATCAGCCCCAGCATTTT
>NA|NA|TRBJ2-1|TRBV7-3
CASSVGQREVQFF
TGTGCCAGCAGCGTTGGACAGCGAGAAGTGCAGTTCTTC
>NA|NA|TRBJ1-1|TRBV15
CATSRARAGEAFF
TGTGCCACCAGCAGAGCTAGGGCGGGTGAAGCTTTCTTT